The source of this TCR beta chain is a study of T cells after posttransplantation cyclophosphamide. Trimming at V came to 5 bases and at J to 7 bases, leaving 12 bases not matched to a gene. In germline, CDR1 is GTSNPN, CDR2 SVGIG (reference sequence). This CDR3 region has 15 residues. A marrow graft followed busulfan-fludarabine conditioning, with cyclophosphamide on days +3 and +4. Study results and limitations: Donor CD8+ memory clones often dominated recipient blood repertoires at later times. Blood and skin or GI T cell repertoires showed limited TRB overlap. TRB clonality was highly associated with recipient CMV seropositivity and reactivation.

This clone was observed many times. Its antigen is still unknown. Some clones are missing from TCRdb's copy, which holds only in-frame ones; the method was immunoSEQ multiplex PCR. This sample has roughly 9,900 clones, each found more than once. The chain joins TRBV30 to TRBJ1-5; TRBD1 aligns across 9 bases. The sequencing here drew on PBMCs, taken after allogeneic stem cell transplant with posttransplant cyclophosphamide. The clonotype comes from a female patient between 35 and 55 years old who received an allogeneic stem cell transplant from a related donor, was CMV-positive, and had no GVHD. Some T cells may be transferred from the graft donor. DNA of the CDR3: TGTGCCTGGTCAACCATCGGACAGGGGAAGCAGCCCCAGCATTTT. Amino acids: CAWSTIGQGKQPQHF.